The 28 T cell receptor beta chains presented below share a single source sample, sequenced in a study of CD4 and CD8 cells across lung adenocarcinoma regions. TCRdb called the PCR reads again in MiXCR, with one record for every CDR3 protein. Among roughly 2,900 distinct CDR3 sequences listed, 35% to 60% were seen once. Sequenced: CD8+ T cells from the center of a lung tumor. These receptor sequences come from a male donor with lung adenocarcinoma. The CD4 and CD8 labels of this study may be unreliable.

This clonotype showed up just a few times. The V and J genes are TRBV6-1 and TRBJ2-1; TRBD1 matches 7 bases. Germline CDR1 and CDR2: MNHNS and SASEGT. J was trimmed by 4 bases and V by 6 bases; bases with no gene match: 9. The CDR3 loop spans 15 amino acids. For the CDR3, the DNA is TGTGCCAGCAGCAACCGGGACAGATATTACAATGAGCAGTTCTTC. Its protein product is CASSNRDRYYNEQFF.

This clonotype was seen once. The genes are TRBV10-2 and TRBJ2-2, with 7 nucleotides matching TRBD1. The trim removed 4 bases at V and 0 bases at J, leaving 2 bases unmatched. This CDR3 spans 15 amino acids. Germline V gene data show CDR1 as WSHSY and CDR2 as SAAADI. The CDR3 nucleotides read TGCGCCAGCAGTGTAGGGACAGCGAACACCGGGGAGCTGTTTTTT. This gives the protein CASSVGTANTGELFF.

The chain is built from TRBV6-5 and TRBJ2-1; no firm D call. Between the trimmed V and J ends, which lost 1 base and 5 bases, there was a span of 12 bases. CDR3 length: 15 residues. Per germline, CDR1 MNHEY and CDR2 SVGAGI. The CDR3 DNA reads TGTGCCAGCAGTTACTTTATTGGACCAAACAATGAGCAGTTCTTC. Translated, it gives CASSYFIGPNNEQFF.

There are a few counts of this clonotype. CDR3 in DNA: TGTGCCAGCGGGGGGGGGGCAATACTAGCGGGGGGGACGGGCTCCTACAATGAGCAGTTCTTC. Its protein is CASGGGAILAGGTGSYNEQFF. The chain employs TRBV6-1 and TRBJ2-1; 13 bases line up with TRBD2. The CDR3 is 21 residues long. V lost 8 bases, J lost 0 bases, and 19 bases stayed unmatched. Germline loops: CDR1 MNHNS, CDR2 SASEGT.

This clonotype was picked up one time. V and J are TRBV7-9 and TRBJ1-6, with TRBD1 matching 10 bases. Trimming at V came to 5 bases and at J to 8 bases, leaving 6 bases not matched to a gene. Germline assignment: CDR1 SEHNR and CDR2 FQNEAQ (reference sequence). The CDR3 has 15 amino acids. The CDR3, as DNA: TGTGCCAGCAGCACCACGACAGGGGGCGATTCACCCCTCCACTTT. This translates into CASSTTTGGDSPLHF.

The chain recombines TRBV10-1 with TRBJ2-3; 12 nucleotides agree with TRBD1. This CDR3 is 16 amino acids long. The trim removed 3 bases at V and 6 bases at J, leaving 7 bases unmatched. CDR1 and CDR2 (germline): WNHNN, SYGVQD (reference sequence). CDR3 DNA: TGCGCCAGCAGTGAAGCCGGGACAGGGGGCTTTGATACGCAGTATTTT. It yields the protein CASSEAGTGGFDTQYF.

This clonotype is labeled medium-sized. The chain recombines TRBV6-1 with TRBJ2-7; tentatively, D is TRBD1 or TRBD2 (5 bases each). The germline CDR1 and CDR2 sequences are MNHNS and SASEGT. CDR3 size: 17 residues. V was trimmed by 2 bases and J by 2 bases, leaving 19 bases between them. CDR3 region: CASSEIRGSWRTYEQYF. CDR3 nucleotides: TGTGCCAGCAGTGAAATAAGGGGATCGTGGAGGACCTACGAGCAGTACTTC.

The rearrangement joins TRBV6-5 to TRBJ2-1; TRBD2 aligns across 7 bases. The CDR3 loop spans 15 amino acids. Looked up from germline, CDR1 is MNHEY and CDR2 is SVGAGI. The trim removed 2 bases at V and 0 bases at J, leaving 1 base unmatched. In DNA, the CDR3 is TGTGCCAGCAGTTACGGCGGGAGCTCCTACAATGAGCAGTTCTTC. Its translation is CASSYGGSSYNEQFF.

With respect to this clonotype: With a much larger clone just one base away, this may be a read error. The chain couples TRBV6-4 to TRBJ2-1; 14 nucleotides agree with TRBD2. The J call could be wrong; TRBJ2-7 is a better fit for the DNA end. The V gene's germline CDR1 is MRHNA and CDR2 SNTAGT. CDR3 length: 17 residues. This chain's CDR3 is CASSPTGTSGSYNEQYF. The DNA of the CDR3 is TGTGCCAGCAGCCCTACCGGGACTAGCGGGAGTTACAATGAGCAGTACTTC.

The genes are TRBV20-1 and TRBJ2-3; D tentatively reads TRBD1 or TRBD2 (5 bases each). This CDR3 comprises 14 residues. V shed 2 bases and J shed 3 bases, with 12 bases lying between them. Germline assignment: CDR1 DFQATT and CDR2 SNEGSKA (reference sequence). CDR3 residues: CSARQGSGTDTQYF. DNA of the CDR3: TGCAGTGCTAGACAGGGTTCGGGGACAGATACGCAGTATTTT.

This chain uses TRBV6-1 with TRBJ2-1; no clear D gene. Trimming removed 1 base from V and 6 bases from J, with 7 bases in between. Per germline, CDR1 MNHNS and CDR2 SASEGT. This CDR3 spans 13 amino acids. The CDR3 region is CASSEGLSNEQFF. The DNA for the CDR3 is TGTGCCAGCAGTGAAGGACTTTCCAATGAGCAGTTCTTC.

This clonotype was counted a single time. The chain couples TRBV9 to TRBJ2-5, with a tentative D call TRBD1 (5 bases). The CDR3 contains 14 residues. CDR1 and CDR2 (germline): SGDLS, YYNGEE. With 0 bases removed from V and 6 bases from J, the gap between germline ends came to 12 bases. The CDR3 DNA reads as TGTGCCAGCAGCGTAGAAGGACAAGCCCAGACCCAGTACTTC. It codes for CASSVEGQAQTQYF.

V is TRBV27 and J is TRBJ1-1; 7 bases agree with TRBD1. The CDR3 runs to 14 residues. Germline CDR1 is MNHEY and CDR2 is SMNVEV (reference sequence). V shed 5 bases and J 1 base; nucleotides not matched to a gene: 4. CDR3 nucleotide sequence: TGTGCCAGCAGTCCGACAGGGCCGAACACTGAAGCTTTCTTT. Translation: CASSPTGPNTEAFF.

The V call is TRBV6-4, the J call TRBJ2-1, with 10 bases aligning to TRBD2. The J call could be wrong; TRBJ2-7 is a better fit for the DNA end. Germline assignment: CDR1 MRHNA and CDR2 SNTAGT. This CDR3 has 14 residues. CDR3 nucleotide sequence: TGTGCCAGCAGTGAGTCTAGCGGGAGCAACGAGCAGTACTTC. Its translation is CASSESSGSNEQYF.

This clonotype is judged medium-sized (0.01 to 0.1%). This rearrangement joins TRBV27 to TRBJ2-1; D possibly matches TRBD1 or TRBD2 (5 bases each). Gene TRBJ2-7 matches the end of the DNA better, so the J call may be wrong. CDR1 and CDR2 (germline): MNHEY, SMNVEV (reference sequence). The CDR3 contains 12 residues. This CDR3 reads CASSWDGYEQYF. The CDR3 DNA follows: TGTGCCAGCAGTTGGGACGGGTACGAGCAGTACTTC.

The chain recombines TRBV10-3 with TRBJ2-1; D is possibly TRBD2 (5 bases). Germline CDR1 and CDR2: ENHRY and SYGVKD. V was clipped by 4 bases and J by 9 bases, with 19 bases between them. The length of the CDR3 is 15 residues. CDR3 loop: CAISGGSSETGEQFF. DNA of the CDR3: TGTGCCATCAGTGGAGGGAGTAGCGAGACTGGTGAGCAGTTCTTC.

This clonotype has just one count. The V gene is TRBV6-4, the J gene TRBJ2-1; weak D call: TRBD2 (6 bases). The DNA end is more similar to TRBJ2-5, so the J call may be wrong. The CDR3 is 15 residues long. CDR1 and CDR2 from the germline V gene are MRHNA and SNTAGT. The DNA of the CDR3 is TGTGCCAGCCTCCTAGCCCCGGGGGTGCAAGAGACCCAGTACTTC. Encoded protein: CASLLAPGVQETQYF.

The table lists this clonotype with a few counts. This chain connects TRBV25-1 to TRBJ2-1; TRBD1 matches 9 bases. Germline V gene sequence: CDR1 MGHDK, CDR2 SYGVNS. The junction had 11 bases not matched to a gene; V was cut back by 4 bases and J by 1 base. The CDR3 has 18 residues. CDR3 bases: TGTGCCAGCAGTGGAGTGATGGGACAGGGCTGGTCCTACAATGAGCAGTTCTTC. It codes for CASSGVMGQGWSYNEQFF.

The chain employs TRBV6-1 and TRBJ2-1; 7 nucleotides match TRBD2. CDR1 and CDR2 (germline): MNHNS, SASEGT. Trimming took 6 bases from V and 9 from J; bases not matched to a gene: 2. This CDR3 has 11 amino acids. The CDR3 nucleotides read TGTGCCAGCAGGGGGGGGATTGAGCAGTTCTTC. Translated, it gives CASRGGIEQFF.

The chain links TRBV6-1 to TRBJ2-5, with a possible D match to TRBD2 (5 bases). Per germline, CDR1 MNHNS and CDR2 SASEGT. The CDR3 has 15 amino acids. Trimming shortened V by 1 base and J by 4 bases, and 13 bases separated the two germline ends. As DNA, the CDR3 is TGTGCCAGCAGTGAAGTCCCCGGGGTCCGAGAGACCCAGTACTTC. This translates into CASSEVPGVRETQYF.

The V gene is TRBV6-1, the J gene TRBJ2-3; D perhaps matches TRBD2 (5 bases). The V end lost 2 bases, the J end lost 5 bases, and 11 bases lay between the germline ends. In germline, CDR1 is MNHNS, CDR2 SASEGT. CDR3 length: 14 amino acids. CDR3 residues: CASSERRRGDTQYF. The CDR3 coding sequence is TGTGCCAGCAGTGAAAGGAGGCGAGGAGATACGCAGTATTTT.

In the case of this clonotype: The junction departs from germline at one end; a sequencing error may be responsible. The chain employs TRBV27 and TRBJ2-5; a weak D match, TRBD1 (5 bases). From germline, CDR1 is MNHEY and CDR2 SMNVEV (reference sequence). The CDR3 loop spans 11 amino acids. CDR3 sequence: CGGSPQETQYF. The CDR3 DNA reads TGTGGGGGCAGTCCTCAAGAGACCCAGTATTTC.

The chain links TRBV28 to TRBJ2-1; a possible D gene is TRBD1 (6 bases). The J call may be wrong; the DNA end is better matched by TRBJ2-5. Germline CDR1 reads MDHEN; CDR2 reads SYDVKM. The CDR3 spans 14 residues. DNA for the CDR3: TGTGCCACCGATAGTGGACAGAACCAAGAGACCCAGTACTTC. This translates into CATDSGQNQETQYF.

The rearrangement links TRBV7-2 to TRBJ1-2; D ambiguous. This CDR3 region has 14 residues. Looked up from germline, CDR1 is SGHTA and CDR2 is FQGNSA. V lost 1 base, J lost 7 bases, and 13 bases lay in between. CDR3 region: CASSLDVVMGGYTF. Written as DNA, the CDR3 is TGTGCCAGCAGCTTAGATGTGGTTATGGGTGGCTACACCTTC. The variable domain in full, completed from reference TRBV7-2 and TRBJ1-2, reads GAGVSQSPSNKVTEKGKDVELRCDPISGHTALYWYRQSLGQGLEFLIYFQGNSAPDKSGLPSDRFSAERTGGSVSTLTIQRTQQEDSAVYLCASSLDVVMGGYTFGSGTRLTVV.

With respect to this clonotype: Germline and junction disagree at one end, which may indicate a read error. This chain uses TRBV6-1 with TRBJ2-3; 7 bases map to TRBD1. Looked up from germline, CDR1 is MNHNS and CDR2 is SASEGT. The CDR3 contains 14 residues. This CDR3 reads CASSVGQETGTQFF. Written as DNA, the CDR3 is TGTGCCAGCAGTGTGGGCCAGGAGACAGGGACGCAGTTTTTT.

The CDR3 here is CASSYDRDQYF. In nucleotides, the CDR3 is TGTGCCAGCAGTTACGATCGGGACCAGTACTTC. V and J are TRBV6-5 and TRBJ2-4; D tentatively fits TRBD1 or TRBD2 (5 bases each). The CDR3 runs 11 residues. Germline V CDR1 and CDR2: MNHEY, SVGAGI. V was shortened by 2 bases and J by 13 bases, with 9 bases between the two germline ends.

On this clonotype: Just one base apart from a much larger clone, this may be a read error. The rearrangement joins TRBV6-1 to TRBJ2-1; 12 nucleotides match TRBD2. The J call may be wrong; the DNA end is better matched by TRBJ2-7. Germline-derived CDR1 and CDR2 are MNHNS and SASEGT. The CDR3 has 15 residues. The CDR3 sequence: CASSGLAGAYNEQYF. DNA of the CDR3: TGTGCCAGCAGTGGACTAGCGGGAGCCTACAATGAGCAGTACTTC.

By sample fraction, this clonotype is large. This chain connects TRBV10-1 to TRBJ2-4; 14 bases align to TRBD2. The CDR3 runs to 18 residues. V trimming: 5 bases; J trimming: 6 bases; junction bases outside the gene matches: 12. CDR1 and CDR2 (germline): WNHNN, SYGVQD (reference sequence). Written as DNA, the CDR3 is TGCGCCAGCAGTCCACAAGGGGGACTAGCGGGAGAGGGAAACATTCAGTACTTC. This translates into CASSPQGGLAGEGNIQYF.